This T cell receptor (beta chain) appears in the sequencing data of a study of blood T cell repertoires in COVID-19. Losses at the gene ends were 10 bases for V and 4 bases for J; bases not matched to a gene: 8. Per the germline V gene, CDR1 is SGHVS and CDR2 is FQNEAQ. The CDR3 sequence is 14 residues long. Assay used: immunoSEQ multiplex PCR; TCRdb lists only in-frame clones, some missing. The table records more than 60,000 clones, roughly four fifths of them present only once. In its sample, this clone was seen many times. This TCR came from a man in his sixties with acute or convalescent COVID-19. Sequencing used peripheral blood. The chain joins TRBV7-8 to TRBJ2-7; TRBD2 aligns across 12 bases. CDR3: CATSTSGSVYEQYF. For the CDR3, the DNA is TGTGCCACATCGACTAGCGGGAGTGTGTACGAGCAGTACTTC.